These 3 T cell receptor beta chains were sequenced from one sample in a study of CD8+ T cells in alopecia areata. Following RNA extraction, reverse transcription yielded cDNA that acted as the sequencing template. Sequencing used immunoSEQ multiplex PCR; TCRdb keeps in-frame clones, though not all of them. The sample lists roughly 65,000 clones; under 55% were seen once. Specimen: CD8+ T cells sorted from blood, collected at week 0. The receptors shown here come from a human donor with alopecia areata.

This clone showed up just a few times. CDR3 DNA sequence: TGTGCCAGCAGGAGTGAACCCTCAGTACAAGAGACCCAGTACTTC. Translating it yields CASRSEPSVQETQYF. The chain links TRBV6-1 to TRBJ2-5; D is ambiguous. With 6 bases removed from V and 2 bases from J, the gap between germline ends came to 16 bases. This CDR3 comprises 15 residues. Germline assignment: CDR1 MNHNS and CDR2 SASEGT.

This clone has a handful of counts. The rearrangement uses TRBV29-1 and TRBJ2-3; D is ambiguous. Per germline, CDR1 SQVTM and CDR2 ANQGSEA. V was shortened by 3 bases and J by 6 bases, with 13 bases between the two germline ends. CDR3 length: 13 amino acids. CDR3 region: CSVDSGMADTQYF. In DNA, the CDR3 is TGCAGCGTTGATAGTGGGATGGCCGATACGCAGTATTTT.

This rearrangement joins TRBV29-1 to TRBJ2-1; TRBD2 matches 7 bases. The V and J ends lost 4 bases and 9 bases, in that order; junction bases with no gene match: 9. The CDR3 covers 13 residues. CDR1 and CDR2 from the germline V gene are SQVTM and ANQGSEA. The CDR3 here is CSVVVGGPREQFF. The DNA of the CDR3 is TGCAGCGTTGTCGTGGGAGGGCCTCGTGAGCAGTTCTTC.